The 18 T cell receptor beta chains listed next were all sequenced from one sample in a study of T cells after yellow fever vaccination. One entry per CDR3 protein, called by TCRdb with MiXCR from the 5' RACE reads. The sample carries approximately 580,000 distinct CDR3 sequences, around a sixth recorded once. Material: PBMCs, obtained more than 4 days after the first yellow fever vaccination. The source of these receptors is a young man who received the YFV17D yellow fever vaccine.

This clonotype was detected a few times. The chain employs TRBV25-1 and TRBJ2-7; 11 nucleotides match TRBD1. CDR1 is MGHDK, CDR2 SYGVNS, per germline. J lost 5 bases, V lost 7 bases, and 7 bases had no gene match. There are 14 residues in the CDR3. CDR3 sequence reads: CASIAGTGGHEQYF. The CDR3 DNA reads TGTGCCAGCATCGCCGGGACAGGGGGACACGAGCAGTACTTC.

The chain uses TRBV10-3 and TRBJ1-6; 7 bases match TRBD1. The CDR3 is 15 amino acids. The trim removed 0 bases at V and 7 bases at J, leaving 3 bases unmatched. Germline V lookup: CDR1 ENHRY, CDR2 SYGVKD. CDR3 sequence (DNA): TGTGCCATCAGTGAGTCTGGGACAGCCAATTCACCCCTCCACTTT. Its protein product is CAISESGTANSPLHF.

This clonotype appeared many times. This chain uses TRBV15 with TRBJ2-5, with unresolved D. Trimming cost V 1 base and J 4 bases, with 4 bases left between them. The CDR3 covers 12 residues. Per germline, CDR1 LNHNV and CDR2 YYDKDF (reference sequence). Here the CDR3 reads CATSRVRETQYF. CDR3 sequence (DNA): TGTGCCACCAGCAGAGTGCGAGAGACCCAGTACTTC.

The chain joins TRBV13 to TRBJ2-7; the D call may be TRBD1 or TRBD2 (5 bases each). The CDR3 sequence is 16 residues long. Between the trimmed V and J ends, which lost 6 bases and 0 bases, there was a span of 18 bases. Germline V gene data show CDR1 as PRHDT and CDR2 as FYEKMQ (reference sequence). CDR3 DNA sequence: TGTGCCAGCAGTTATCGGGGAGCAGGGATCTCCTACGAGCAGTACTTC. Protein product: CASSYRGAGISYEQYF.

The rearrangement uses TRBV7-2 and TRBJ1-1; D gene unclear. CDR3 length: 15 residues. V lost 4 bases and J lost 1, with 13 bases in between. Germline assignment: CDR1 SGHTA and CDR2 FQGNSA. The DNA of the CDR3 is TGTGCCAGCAGCTCCCCGCGAAGGCCGAACACTGAAGCTTTCTTT. Its protein is CASSSPRRPNTEAFF.

This clonotype was observed at least ten times. Written as DNA, the CDR3 is TGTGCCAGCAGTTTCGTTGCAGGGGCTGAAGCTTTCTTT. Protein product: CASSFVAGAEAFF. The chain uses TRBV27 and TRBJ1-1, with D tentatively TRBD1 (6 bases). The length of the CDR3 is 13 residues. Germline lookup yields CDR1 MNHEY and CDR2 SMNVEV (reference sequence). Trimming cost V 3 bases and J 6 bases, with 11 bases left between them.

This chain joins TRBV4-1 and TRBJ2-1; TRBD1 matches 11 bases. V gave up 3 bases and J gave up 12 bases; unmatched junction bases: 13. The CDR3 runs to 16 residues. Germline values: CDR1 MGHRA, CDR2 YSYEKL. CDR3 sequence: CASSQEQGQGGSRQFF. CDR3 nucleotides: TGCGCCAGCAGCCAGGAACAGGGACAGGGGGGCTCAAGGCAGTTCTTC.

This clonotype came up many times. The rearrangement links TRBV4-3 to TRBJ2-7, with D unresolved. V gave up 0 bases and J gave up 0 bases, with 9 bases separating them. CDR3 length equals 15 residues. The germline V gene encodes CDR1 LGHNA and CDR2 YSLEER. CDR3 sequence reads: CASSQEPVPSYEQYF. The DNA for the CDR3 is TGCGCCAGCAGCCAAGAACCAGTCCCCTCCTACGAGCAGTACTTC.

J is TRBJ2-1 and V is TRBV2, with D possibly being TRBD2 (5 bases). The CDR3 sequence is 17 residues long. V was shortened by 7 bases and J by 3 bases, with 22 bases between the two germline ends. The germline V gene has CDR1 SNHLY and CDR2 FYNNEI. The CDR3 is CASNPRVVEIIYNEQFF. In DNA form, the CDR3 reads TGTGCCAGCAACCCGCGGGTCGTAGAGATTATCTACAATGAGCAGTTCTTC.

The rearrangement joins TRBV12-3 or TRBV12-4 to TRBJ2-5, with D uncertain. CDR3 length: 13 residues. Trimming shortened V by 6 bases and J by 2 bases, and 10 bases separated the two germline ends. This CDR3 reads CASRTDGQETQYF. DNA for the CDR3: TGTGCCAGCAGAACTGACGGACAAGAGACCCAGTACTTC.

This clonotype was recorded many times. The V and J genes are TRBV5-1 and TRBJ1-1; tentatively, D is TRBD1 (5 bases). V lost 7 bases to trimming and J lost 0 bases, with 16 bases between them. Looked up from germline, CDR1 is SGHRS and CDR2 is YFSETQ. The length of the CDR3 is 15 residues. CDR3 in amino acids: CASSIPGRMNTEAFF. For the CDR3, the DNA is TGCGCCAGCTCCATTCCGGGGCGAATGAACACTGAAGCTTTCTTT.

This clonotype has a count of ten or more. The genes are TRBV12-3 or TRBV12-4 and TRBJ2-5, with D maybe TRBD2 (6 bases). CDR3 size: 17 residues. V was trimmed by 6 bases and J by 2 bases, leaving 22 bases between them. The CDR3: CASRPPRGAPTQETQYF. The CDR3 DNA reads TGTGCCAGCAGACCCCCCCGCGGGGCTCCTACTCAAGAGACCCAGTACTTC.

This clonotype was recorded many times. This chain connects TRBV7-6 to TRBJ2-7, with D possibly being TRBD2 (6 bases). V was cut by 5 bases and J by 5 bases, with 16 bases left in between. The CDR3 is 14 residues long. Germline V gives CDR1 SGHVS, CDR2 FNYEAQ. CDR3 loop: CASSTTLGGNEQYF. In DNA, the CDR3 is TGTGCCAGCAGCACAACCCTGGGCGGGAACGAGCAGTACTTC. The entire variable domain, with the rest obtained from reference TRBV7-6 and TRBJ2-7, is as follows: GAGVSQSPRYKVTKRGQDVALRCDPISGHVSLYWYRQALGQGPEFLTYFNYEAQQDKSGLPNDRFSAERPEGSISTLTIQRTEQRDSAMYRCASSTTLGGNEQYFGPGTRLTVT.

The chain has TRBV6-1 and TRBJ1-5; 7 bases match TRBD1. The length of the CDR3 is 15 residues. Germline-derived CDR1 and CDR2 are MNHNS and SASEGT. Trimming took 2 bases from V and 6 from J; bases not matched to a gene: 7. CDR3 coding DNA: TGTGCCAGCAGTGAAAGACAGGGTCTGGGTCAGCCCCAGCATTTT. Protein: CASSERQGLGQPQHF.

The chain combines TRBV5-1 with TRBJ2-3; 9 nucleotides line up with TRBD2. The V and J ends lost 3 bases and 4 bases, in that order; junction bases with no gene match: 9. Germline CDR1 is SGHRS and CDR2 is YFSETQ. The CDR3 spans 16 residues. The chain's CDR3 is CASSWTGGGAPDTQYF. The DNA for the CDR3 is TGCGCCAGCAGCTGGACGGGCGGGGGGGCCCCAGATACGCAGTATTTT. The complete variable domain, with remaining parts taken from reference TRBV5-1 and TRBJ2-3, reads KAGVTQTPRYLIKTRGQQVTLSCSPISGHRSVSWYQQTPGQGLQFLFEYFSETQRNKGNFPGRFSGRQFSNSRSEMNVSTLELGDSALYLCASSWTGGGAPDTQYFGPGTRLTVL.

The chain couples TRBV27 to TRBJ1-6; D is possibly TRBD1 (6 bases). CDR1 and CDR2 (germline): MNHEY, SMNVEV (reference sequence). V was cut by 10 bases and J by 7 bases, with 23 bases left in between. The CDR3 has 16 amino acids. This CDR3 reads CATKQGANGLNSPLHF. The CDR3 region has the DNA TGTGCCACCAAACAGGGTGCCAACGGGTTGAATTCACCCCTCCACTTT.

The rearrangement joins TRBV4-1 to TRBJ2-5, with unresolved D. Germline V lookup: CDR1 MGHRA, CDR2 YSYEKL. With 4 bases removed from V and 7 bases from J, the gap between germline ends came to 22 bases. CDR3 size: 16 residues. The CDR3 DNA reads as TGCGCCAGCAGCCCTGGCGCTGTATTAATATCGGGGACCCAGTACTTC. Its protein product is CASSPGAVLISGTQYF.

This clonotype was detected only a few times. The CDR3 DNA reads TGTGCCAGCAGCCTCGACAGTTTTGACGACATTCAGTACTTC. It codes for CASSLDSFDDIQYF. The chain combines TRBV12-3 or TRBV12-4 with TRBJ2-4; perhaps TRBD1 as D (5 bases). The CDR3 runs to 14 residues. V lost 6 bases to trimming and J lost 8 bases, with 17 bases between them.